Listed here are 25 T cell receptor beta chains from one sample, sequenced in a study of blood T cell repertoires in COVID-19. TCRdb's copy holds only in-frame clones and misses some; the assay was immunoSEQ multiplex PCR. The data contain about 170,000 clones, about 89% of them singletons. The specimen sequenced was PBMCs or T cells enriched from blood (not recorded which). The receptors derive from a woman younger than 30 who had recovered from COVID-19.

This clone has only one observation. V and J are TRBV27 and TRBJ2-5, with a tentative D call TRBD2 (6 bases). The CDR3 is made up of 14 amino acids. Germline CDR1 is MNHEY and CDR2 is SMNVEV (reference sequence). The germline V and J ends were trimmed by 6 bases and 5 bases, with 16 bases remaining between them. The CDR3 nucleotides read TGTGCCAGCAGCCCTGTCGTACGGGGGGAGACCCAGTACTTC. It yields the protein CASSPVVRGETQYF.

This chain uses TRBV30 with TRBJ2-7, with 8 bases aligning to TRBD2. V was clipped by 4 bases and J by 3 bases; unmatched bases: 8. The CDR3 has 14 residues. CDR1 GTSNPN and CDR2 SVGIG come from the germline V gene (reference sequence). CDR3 coding DNA: TGTGCCTGGACCTCCGGGGGGGTCGGCTACGAGCAGTACTTC. It is translated as CAWTSGGVGYEQYF.

This chain uses TRBV6-2 or TRBV6-3 with TRBJ2-6, with TRBD1 identical over 8 bases. Germline trimming cut 1 base from V and 0 bases from J; bases unmatched to any gene: 5. The CDR3 is 18 amino acids. Germline loops: CDR1 MNHEY, CDR2 SVGEGT. The CDR3 sequence: CASSYLGQAPSGANVLTF. CDR3 nucleotides: TGTGCCAGCAGTTACTTGGGACAGGCTCCCTCTGGGGCCAACGTCCTGACTTTC.

The chain uses TRBV9 and TRBJ2-5, with 8 bases identical to TRBD2. The V gene's germline CDR1 is SGDLS and CDR2 YYNGEE. Trimming took 0 bases from V and 3 from J; bases not matched to a gene: 1. CDR3 length: 14 residues. The CDR3 nucleotides read TGTGCCAGCAGCGTAGCGGGGGGGGAAGAGACCCAGTACTTC. This translates into CASSVAGGEETQYF.

V gene TRBV5-4 combines with J gene TRBJ2-1, with D tentatively TRBD2 (6 bases). The CDR3 covers 13 residues. V was trimmed by 3 bases and J by 10 bases, leaving 14 bases between them. Germline CDR1 reads SGHNT; CDR2 reads YYREEE (reference sequence). CDR3 nucleotide sequence: TGTGCCAGCAGCTCGTTCGGCGGGGAGGAGCAGTTCTTC. This encodes CASSSFGGEEQFF.

This clone showed up just once. DNA of the CDR3: TGCGCCAGCAGCCCGGGACTGCGGCCTAGCTCCTACAATGAGCAGTTCTTC. Its translation is CASSPGLRPSSYNEQFF. This rearrangement joins TRBV5-1 to TRBJ2-1, with a weak D call TRBD2 (6 bases). V was shortened by 4 bases and J by 0 bases, with 17 bases between the two germline ends. Germline values: CDR1 SGHRS, CDR2 YFSETQ. The CDR3 contains 17 residues.

The V call is TRBV7-9, the J call TRBJ1-2, with D uncertain. Germline V gene lookup returns CDR1 SEHNR and CDR2 FQNEAQ (reference sequence). V was shortened by 0 bases and J by 8 bases, with 13 bases between the two germline ends. The CDR3 is 14 residues long. The CDR3 DNA sequence: TGTGCCAGCAGCTTAGCGAGGCGCTGGCAGGGCTACACCTTC. The encoded protein is CASSLARRWQGYTF.

This clone has a single count. J is TRBJ2-3 and V is TRBV6-6; tentative D call: TRBD2 (6 bases). CDR3 length: 16 residues. CDR1 and CDR2 (germline): MNHNY, SVGAGI (reference sequence). Trimming took off 4 bases at V and 4 bases at J, with 18 bases between the two ends. In nucleotides, the CDR3 is TGTGCCAGCAGTTCCCGGAGGGTTTCAACGGCAGATACGCAGTATTTT. Its translation is CASSSRRVSTADTQYF.

This sequence joins TRBV19 and TRBJ1-6, with a possible D match to TRBD1 (5 bases). CDR3 length: 12 residues. V lost 6 bases, J lost 13 bases, and 13 bases lay in between. Germline V gene lookup returns CDR1 LNHDA and CDR2 SQIVND (reference sequence). This CDR3 is CASSPRRGPLHF. CDR3 nucleotide sequence: TGTGCCAGTAGCCCGAGGAGGGGTCCCCTCCACTTT. Full variable domain (remainder filled in from reference TRBV19 and TRBJ1-6): DGGITQSPKYLFRKEGQNVTLSCEQNLNHDAMYWYRQDPGQGLRLIYYSQIVNDFQKGDIAEGYSVSREKKESFPLTVTSAQKNPTAFYLCASSPRRGPLHFGNGTRLTVT.

The J gene is TRBJ2-7, the V gene TRBV14, with 7 bases aligning to TRBD1. The CDR3 extends over 15 amino acids. Germline CDR1 and CDR2: SGHDN and FVKESK. Trimming took 1 base from V and 3 from J; bases not matched to a gene: 6. The DNA for the CDR3 is TGTGCCAGCAGCCAAGGACAGACAGGGCTCTACGAGCAGTACTTC. This sequence encodes CASSQGQTGLYEQYF.

V gene TRBV14 combines with J gene TRBJ1-3; D is undetermined. Trimming shortened V by 1 base and J by 10 bases, and 5 bases separated the two germline ends. Germline V gene sequence: CDR1 SGHDN, CDR2 FVKESK. The CDR3 has 11 amino acids. CDR3 nucleotides: TGTGCCAGCAGCCAAGGGCCAACCATATATTTT. Its translation: CASSQGPTIYF.

The V call is TRBV6-2 or TRBV6-3, the J call TRBJ2-3; D is possibly TRBD2 (7 bases). The ends were cut back, 2 bases at V and 6 bases at J, with 21 bases in the middle. Germline-derived CDR1 and CDR2 are MNHEY and SVGEGT. CDR3 length: 17 amino acids. CDR3 region: CASSYPSGGGGADTQYF. CDR3 nucleotide sequence: TGTGCCAGCAGTTACCCGTCCGGGGGAGGGGGTGCGGATACGCAGTATTTT.

The gene calls are TRBV4-2 and TRBJ2-1; the match to TRBD2 covers 7 bases. The V segment lost 2 bases and the J segment 3 bases; nucleotides outside the gene matches: 10. CDR3 length equals 17 residues. Germline V gene data show CDR1 as LGHNA and CDR2 as YNFKEQ. For the CDR3, the DNA is TGTGCCAGCAGCCAAAACCCGGTGGCTAGCGGCTACAATGAGCAGTTCTTC. Its protein product is CASSQNPVASGYNEQFF.

The gene calls are TRBV5-8 and TRBJ2-5; tentatively, D is TRBD1 (6 bases). V lost 0 bases and J 1 base, leaving 10 bases between the germline ends. The germline V gene has CDR1 SGHTS and CDR2 YDEGEE. CDR3 length equals 15 residues. This CDR3 is CASSLGSGVQETQYF. The CDR3 DNA reads as TGTGCCAGCAGCTTGGGGTCAGGGGTCCAAGAGACCCAGTACTTC.

The rearrangement links TRBV27 to TRBJ2-1, with 7 bases lining up with TRBD2. CDR1 is MNHEY and CDR2 is SMNVEV in the germline V gene (reference sequence). After removal of 6 bases from V and 6 bases from J, the junction contained 11 bases not matched to a gene. The CDR3 spans 15 residues. This CDR3 reads CASRWGGSRSNEQFF. For the CDR3, the DNA is TGTGCCAGCAGATGGGGCGGGAGCCGTTCCAATGAGCAGTTCTTC.

This sequence joins TRBV13 and TRBJ2-1; TRBD2 matches 9 bases. Germline CDR1 is PRHDT and CDR2 is FYEKMQ (reference sequence). J gave up 7 bases and V 5 bases, and 12 bases lay outside the gene matches. The CDR3 spans 16 residues. The CDR3 DNA reads TGTGCCAGCAGCCCCATGGCGGGAGGGCCTTTGAATGAGCAGTTCTTC. It yields the protein CASSPMAGGPLNEQFF.

The chain carries TRBV24-1 and TRBJ2-1, with D perhaps TRBD2 (6 bases). Germline V CDR1 and CDR2: KGHDR, SFDVKD. Trimming took 9 bases from V and 7 from J, leaving 9 bases between them. This CDR3 spans 11 amino acids. The chain's CDR3 is CATVEGNEQFF. In nucleotides, the CDR3 is TGTGCCACCGTGGAGGGAAATGAGCAGTTCTTC.

The rearrangement links TRBV5-8 to TRBJ2-1; TRBD1 matches 8 bases. Germline CDR1 SGHTS, CDR2 YDEGEE. There are 12 residues in the CDR3. The V segment lost 10 bases and the J segment 8 bases; nucleotides outside the gene matches: 8. The CDR3 DNA reads as TGTGCCTCCACGGACAGGGTTGATGAGCAGTTCTTC. Amino acid sequence: CASTDRVDEQFF. The full variable domain, in which reference TRBV5-8 and TRBJ2-1 provide the parts outside the CDR3, is EAGVTQSPTHLIKTRGQQATLRCSPISGHTSVYWYQQALGLGLQFLLWYDEGEERNRGNFPPRFSGRQFPNYSSELNVNALELEDSALYLCASTDRVDEQFFGPGTRLTVL.

This clone was seen once. The chain links TRBV5-5 to TRBJ2-3; 9 nucleotides line up with TRBD1. V gave up 2 bases and J gave up 0 bases; unmatched junction bases: 13. This CDR3 is 19 amino acids long. The germline CDR1 and CDR2 sequences are SGHKS and YYEKEE (reference sequence). CDR3 sequence: CASSFGQGRGTSSTDTQYF. CDR3 coding DNA: TGTGCCAGCAGCTTCGGACAGGGGAGGGGAACTTCTAGCACAGATACGCAGTATTTT.

This chain uses TRBV2 with TRBJ2-1, with 9 bases fitting TRBD2. V was clipped by 7 bases and J by 4 bases; unmatched bases: 14. The CDR3 totals 17 residues. Germline CDR1 reads SNHLY; CDR2 reads FYNNEI. In nucleotides, the CDR3 is TGTGCCAGCAAAGGGGGGCTAGCGGGATCCTCTTACAATGAGCAGTTCTTC. It yields the protein CASKGGLAGSSYNEQFF.

The V call is TRBV30, the J call TRBJ2-7, with TRBD2 as a possible D gene (7 bases). The CDR3 sequence is 14 residues long. Germline-derived CDR1 and CDR2 are GTSNPN and SVGIG (reference sequence). V lost 4 bases, J lost 5 bases, and 18 bases lay in between. CDR3 sequence (DNA): TGTGCCTGGACCGGGTGGGAGGGGGACCACGAGCAGTACTTC. Its protein is CAWTGWEGDHEQYF.

The rearrangement links TRBV27 to TRBJ2-1, with no clear D. CDR1 and CDR2 (germline): MNHEY, SMNVEV (reference sequence). Trimming left V 6 bases short and J 2 bases short, with 8 bases between. This CDR3 has 13 amino acids. CDR3 sequence: CASSLSPYNEQFF. CDR3 DNA sequence: TGTGCCAGCAGCCTCTCTCCCTACAATGAGCAGTTCTTC.

The V gene is TRBV6-6, the J gene TRBJ1-2; 10 nucleotides match TRBD1. Germline V gives CDR1 MNHNY, CDR2 SVGAGI (reference sequence). V gave up 8 bases and J gave up 5 bases; unmatched junction bases: 5. The CDR3 loop spans 13 amino acids. CDR3 nucleotides: TGTGCCAGCGAGGGACAGGGGACGTATGGCTACACCTTC. Translation gives CASEGQGTYGYTF.

J is TRBJ2-5 and V is TRBV4-3, with 7 bases lining up with TRBD1. J gave up 5 bases and V 4 bases, and 7 bases lay outside the gene matches. The V gene's germline CDR1 is LGHNA and CDR2 YSLEER. CDR3 length: 14 amino acids. The CDR3 DNA reads as TGCGCCAGCAGCCCGACAGGGTGGTTGGAGACCCAGTACTTC. It encodes CASSPTGWLETQYF.

The chain carries TRBV28 and TRBJ1-4, with 7 bases identical to TRBD1. The CDR3 consists of 15 residues. Germline V gene lookup returns CDR1 MDHEN and CDR2 SYDVKM. The V segment lost 5 bases and the J segment 1 base; nucleotides outside the gene matches: 4. The CDR3 DNA is TGTGCCAGCAGTAGAAACAGGGGAACTAATGAAAAACTGTTTTTT. This translates into CASSRNRGTNEKLFF. The full variable domain, rest sourced from reference TRBV28 and TRBJ1-4, is DVKVTQSSRYLVKRTGEKVFLECVQDMDHENMFWYRQDPGLGLRLIYFSYDVKMKEKGDIPEGYSVSREKKERFSLILESASTNQTSMYLCASSRNRGTNEKLFFGSGTQLSVL.